Listed below are T cell receptor beta chains from one sample, sequenced in a study of T cell changes during pregnancy in multiple sclerosis. Sequenced by immunoSEQ multiplex PCR; TCRdb stores in-frame clones only, minus some. The sample includes over 35,000 clones, 90% seen only once; the top ten take under 0.55%. The material was CD4+ T cells from peripheral blood mononuclear cells, obtained in the first trimester of pregnancy. Source of these receptors: a female donor in good health, enrolled as a control in a pregnancy study. The CDR3 runs from the conserved cysteine through the conserved F or W. The D gene is left open where the match is weak. Part of the rows lack a size; the others show once, few, many or a class for expanded clones.

clone_size: .; v_call: TRBV11-2; d_call: TRBD1; j_call: TRBJ1-2; cdr3_aa: CASSLAHVEGQGSYGYTF; cdr3_nt: TGTGCCAGCAGCTTAGCCCACGTGGAGGGACAGGGTAGCTATGGCTACACCTTC
clone_size: .; v_call: TRBV6-5; d_call: .; j_call: TRBJ2-7; cdr3_aa: CASSYSPTPGAEQYF; cdr3_nt: TGTGCCAGCAGTTACTCACCTACCCCAGGGGCCGAGCAGTACTTC
clone_size: .; v_call: TRBV9; d_call: .; j_call: TRBJ1-4; cdr3_aa: CASSVGDTNEKLFF; cdr3_nt: TGTGCCAGCAGCGTAGGGGACACCAATGAAAAACTGTTTTTT
clone_size: once; v_call: TRBV7-2; d_call: TRBD1; j_call: TRBJ1-6; cdr3_aa: CASSWGQGNSPLHF; cdr3_nt: TGTGCCAGCAGCTGGGGACAGGGAAATTCACCCCTCCACTTT
clone_size: .; v_call: TRBV5-1; d_call: TRBD2; j_call: TRBJ2-3; cdr3_aa: CASSLAGAGGPSDTQYF; cdr3_nt: TGCGCCAGCAGCTTGGCGGGGGCGGGGGGGCCCTCAGATACGCAGTATTTT
clone_size: .; v_call: TRBV7-8; d_call: TRBD2; j_call: TRBJ2-3; cdr3_aa: CASSPKAGTRGTDTQYF; cdr3_nt: TGTGCCAGCAGCCCCAAAGCCGGGACTAGGGGCACAGATACGCAGTATTTT
clone_size: .; v_call: TRBV18; d_call: TRBD1; j_call: TRBJ1-4; cdr3_aa: CASSPAGQGDEKLFF; cdr3_nt: TGTGCCAGCTCACCGGCGGGACAGGGGGACGAAAAACTGTTTTTT
clone_size: .; v_call: TRBV19; d_call: .; j_call: TRBJ2-1; cdr3_aa: CASSNHRGGVHNEQFF; cdr3_nt: TGTGCCAGTAGTAACCATCGAGGCGGGGTCCACAATGAGCAGTTCTTC
clone_size: .; v_call: TRBV19; d_call: .; j_call: TRBJ1-2; cdr3_aa: CASSIGTPRGYTF; cdr3_nt: TGTGCCAGTAGTATTGGGACACCGAGGGGCTACACCTTC
clone_size: .; v_call: TRBV7-2; d_call: .; j_call: TRBJ2-1; cdr3_aa: CASSLAGREQFF; cdr3_nt: TGTGCCAGCAGCTTAGCGGGGAGGGAGCAGTTCTTC
clone_size: once; v_call: TRBV18; d_call: TRBD1; j_call: TRBJ2-3; cdr3_aa: CASSPGQGARDTQYF; cdr3_nt: TGTGCCAGCTCACCAGGACAGGGGGCGCGGGATACGCAGTATTTT
clone_size: medium-sized; v_call: TRBV4-1; d_call: .; j_call: TRBJ2-7; cdr3_aa: CASSQLDPKEQYF; cdr3_nt: TGCGCCAGCAGCCAACTAGACCCCAAGGAGCAGTACTTC
clone_size: .; v_call: TRBV5-1; d_call: .; j_call: TRBJ1-1; cdr3_aa: CASSLAADRGTEAFF; cdr3_nt: TGCGCCAGCAGCTTGGCGGCAGATAGGGGGACTGAAGCTTTCTTT
clone_size: .; v_call: TRBV2; d_call: TRBD1; j_call: TRBJ1-5; cdr3_aa: CASSGTGNQPQHF; cdr3_nt: TGTGCCAGCAGCGGGACAGGGAATCAGCCCCAGCATTTT
clone_size: once; v_call: TRBV20-1; d_call: .; j_call: TRBJ1-5; cdr3_aa: CSARASEPQHF; cdr3_nt: TGCAGTGCTAGAGCCTCCGAGCCCCAGCATTTT
clone_size: .; v_call: TRBV18; d_call: .; j_call: TRBJ2-6; cdr3_aa: CASSGQSQYSGANVLTF; cdr3_nt: TGTGCCAGCTCCGGACAGAGCCAATACTCTGGGGCCAACGTCCTGACTTTC
clone_size: .; v_call: TRBV11-1; d_call: .; j_call: TRBJ1-1; cdr3_aa: CASRSQDEAFF; cdr3_nt: TGTGCCAGCAGGTCTCAGGATGAAGCTTTCTTT
clone_size: .; v_call: TRBV29-1; d_call: .; j_call: TRBJ2-3; cdr3_aa: CSVEDPWGSTDTQYF; cdr3_nt: TGCAGCGTTGAAGATCCCTGGGGCAGCACAGATACGCAGTATTTT
clone_size: .; v_call: TRBV7-2; d_call: .; j_call: TRBJ2-5; cdr3_aa: CASSPSETQYF; cdr3_nt: TGTGCCAGCAGCCCTTCTGAGACCCAGTACTTC
clone_size: .; v_call: TRBV19; d_call: .; j_call: TRBJ2-6; cdr3_aa: CASSTPFGTGANVLTF; cdr3_nt: TGTGCCAGTAGTACCCCTTTCGGGACTGGGGCCAACGTCCTGACTTTC
clone_size: once; v_call: TRBV11-2; d_call: .; j_call: TRBJ2-4; cdr3_aa: CASSLDRFSRAFQYF; cdr3_nt: TGTGCCAGCAGCTTAGATCGGTTCTCGAGGGCCTTTCAGTACTTC
clone_size: .; v_call: TRBV7-2; d_call: .; j_call: TRBJ1-1; cdr3_aa: CASSARQVGVTEAFF; cdr3_nt: TGTGCCAGCAGTGCTAGACAGGTAGGCGTCACTGAAGCTTTCTTT
clone_size: .; v_call: TRBV11-2; d_call: TRBD2; j_call: TRBJ2-5; cdr3_aa: CASSLGPASGGAGQETQYF; cdr3_nt: TGTGCCAGCAGCTTAGGCCCGGCTAGCGGGGGGGCAGGCCAAGAGACCCAGTACTTC
clone_size: .; v_call: TRBV7-2; d_call: TRBD2; j_call: TRBJ2-1; cdr3_aa: CASSSISGVSYNEQFF; cdr3_nt: TGTGCCAGCAGCTCAATTAGCGGGGTGTCCTACAATGAGCAGTTCTTC
clone_size: .; v_call: TRBV5-1; d_call: .; j_call: TRBJ1-2; cdr3_aa: CASSFSTSRDYGYTF; cdr3_nt: TGCGCCAGCAGCTTTAGCACATCACGGGACTATGGCTACACCTTC
clone_size: .; v_call: TRBV6-5; d_call: .; j_call: TRBJ2-2; cdr3_aa: CASSYSRGELFF; cdr3_nt: TGTGCCAGCAGTTACTCGAGGGGGGAGCTGTTTTTT
clone_size: .; v_call: TRBV28; d_call: TRBD1; j_call: TRBJ2-5; cdr3_aa: CASSLNRGQETQYF; cdr3_nt: TGTGCCAGCAGCTTAAACAGGGGGCAGGAGACCCAGTACTTC
clone_size: .; v_call: TRBV5-8; d_call: TRBD1; j_call: TRBJ1-6; cdr3_aa: CASSWDSSYNSPLHF; cdr3_nt: TGTGCCAGCAGCTGGGACAGCTCCTATAATTCACCCCTCCACTTT
clone_size: .; v_call: TRBV2; d_call: .; j_call: TRBJ1-1; cdr3_aa: CASNRETNTEAFF; cdr3_nt: TGTGCCAGCAACAGGGAGACGAACACTGAAGCTTTCTTT
clone_size: .; v_call: TRBV30; d_call: .; j_call: TRBJ2-6; cdr3_aa: CAWSSGAGANVLTF; cdr3_nt: TGTGCCTGGAGTTCGGGGGCTGGGGCCAACGTCCTGACTTTC
clone_size: .; v_call: TRBV30; d_call: TRBD1; j_call: TRBJ2-3; cdr3_aa: CAWRVGTGWTDTQYF; cdr3_nt: TGTGCCTGGCGCGTTGGGACAGGGTGGACAGATACGCAGTATTTT
clone_size: .; v_call: TRBV7-2; d_call: TRBD2; j_call: TRBJ2-3; cdr3_aa: CASSLGGGGYTQYF; cdr3_nt: TGTGCCAGCAGCTTAGGGGGGGGAGGGTATACGCAGTATTTT
clone_size: .; v_call: TRBV7-8; d_call: TRBD1; j_call: TRBJ2-1; cdr3_aa: CASSSDRASYNEQFF; cdr3_nt: TGTGCCAGCAGCTCTGACAGGGCCTCCTACAATGAGCAGTTCTTC
clone_size: .; v_call: TRBV5-1; d_call: TRBD2; j_call: TRBJ2-5; cdr3_aa: CASSSGLVGETQYF; cdr3_nt: TGCGCCAGCAGCTCTGGACTAGTTGGGGAGACCCAGTACTTC
clone_size: .; v_call: TRBV29-1; d_call: .; j_call: TRBJ1-6; cdr3_aa: CSVEGGLQAPLHF; cdr3_nt: TGCAGCGTGGAAGGGGGGCTCCAAGCCCCCCTCCACTTT
clone_size: .; v_call: TRBV5-8; d_call: TRBD1; j_call: TRBJ1-2; cdr3_aa: CASSPSRDRDGYTF; cdr3_nt: TGTGCCAGCAGCCCGTCCCGGGACAGGGACGGCTACACCTTC
clone_size: .; v_call: TRBV19; d_call: TRBD2; j_call: TRBJ2-1; cdr3_aa: CASSSGGPKFF; cdr3_nt: TGTGCCAGTTCTAGCGGGGGCCCGAAGTTCTTC
clone_size: .; v_call: TRBV6-5; d_call: .; j_call: TRBJ1-1; cdr3_aa: CASSSPGEGNTEAFF; cdr3_nt: TGTGCCAGCAGTTCCCCCGGGGAAGGGAACACTGAAGCTTTCTTT
clone_size: .; v_call: TRBV6-5; d_call: .; j_call: TRBJ1-1; cdr3_aa: CASSWGANTEAFF; cdr3_nt: TGTGCCAGCAGTTGGGGCGCGAACACTGAAGCTTTCTTT
clone_size: .; v_call: TRBV28; d_call: .; j_call: TRBJ1-1; cdr3_aa: CASSTLPGQGMNTEAFF; cdr3_nt: TGTGCCAGCAGTACCTTGCCGGGACAAGGCATGAACACTGAAGCTTTCTTT
clone_size: few; v_call: TRBV9; d_call: .; j_call: TRBJ1-6; cdr3_aa: CASTGGVRSPLHF; cdr3_nt: TGTGCCAGTACCGGGGGGGTGAGGTCACCCCTCCACTTT
clone_size: .; v_call: TRBV5-1; d_call: TRBD1; j_call: TRBJ1-6; cdr3_aa: CASSRDRGSPLHF; cdr3_nt: TGCGCCAGCAGCCGGGACAGGGGTTCACCCCTCCACTTT
clone_size: .; v_call: TRBV7-6; d_call: .; j_call: TRBJ1-3; cdr3_aa: CASSFGNSGNTIYF; cdr3_nt: TGTGCCAGCAGCTTCGGGAACTCTGGAAACACCATATATTTT
clone_size: .; v_call: TRBV15; d_call: TRBD2; j_call: TRBJ2-3; cdr3_aa: CATSRDPGGRTDTQYF; cdr3_nt: TGTGCCACCAGCAGAGATCCGGGGGGTCGCACAGATACGCAGTATTTT
clone_size: .; v_call: TRBV6-1; d_call: .; j_call: TRBJ1-5; cdr3_aa: CASSVTPNQPQHF; cdr3_nt: TGTGCCAGCAGTGTAACACCCAATCAGCCCCAGCATTTT
clone_size: .; v_call: TRBV2; d_call: .; j_call: TRBJ1-5; cdr3_aa: CASSGSGLNQPQHF; cdr3_nt: TGTGCCAGCAGCGGGTCAGGACTCAATCAGCCCCAGCATTTT
clone_size: .; v_call: TRBV4-2; d_call: .; j_call: TRBJ1-5; cdr3_aa: CASRASTGSNQPQHF; cdr3_nt: TGTGCCAGCAGGGCCTCGACAGGTAGCAATCAGCCCCAGCATTTT
clone_size: few; v_call: TRBV2; d_call: .; j_call: TRBJ1-6; cdr3_aa: CASKTDSNSPLHF; cdr3_nt: TGTGCCAGTAAAACTGATTCTAATTCACCCCTCCACTTT
clone_size: .; v_call: TRBV9; d_call: .; j_call: TRBJ2-5; cdr3_aa: CASSVGVAGGETQYF; cdr3_nt: TGTGCCAGCAGCGTAGGCGTGGCTGGCGGGGAGACCCAGTACTTC
clone_size: .; v_call: TRBV7-7; d_call: TRBD2; j_call: TRBJ2-7; cdr3_aa: CASSRLAGAMYEQYF; cdr3_nt: TGTGCTAGCAGCCGACTAGCGGGGGCGATGTACGAGCAGTACTTC
clone_size: few; v_call: TRBV2; d_call: .; j_call: TRBJ2-1; cdr3_aa: CASGDVGSNEQFF; cdr3_nt: TGTGCCAGCGGAGACGTTGGGTCCAATGAGCAGTTCTTC
clone_size: .; v_call: TRBV10-3; d_call: .; j_call: TRBJ1-6; cdr3_aa: CAVGGKGEGSPLHF; cdr3_nt: TGTGCCGTCGGGGGGAAAGGTGAAGGTTCACCCCTCCACTTT
clone_size: once; v_call: TRBV30; d_call: TRBD2; j_call: TRBJ2-1; cdr3_aa: CAWRLAGNNEQFF; cdr3_nt: TGTGCCTGGAGACTAGCGGGGAACAATGAGCAGTTCTTC
clone_size: .; v_call: TRBV6-5; d_call: TRBD1; j_call: TRBJ1-4; cdr3_aa: CASRPSTGALVKLFF; cdr3_nt: TGTGCCAGCAGACCATCGACAGGGGCTCTCGTAAAACTGTTTTTT
clone_size: .; v_call: TRBV7-2; d_call: .; j_call: TRBJ1-2; cdr3_aa: CASSFALTGSLYGYTF; cdr3_nt: TGTGCCAGCAGCTTCGCTTTGACAGGCTCCCTTTATGGCTACACCTTC
clone_size: .; v_call: TRBV7-2; d_call: TRBD1; j_call: TRBJ2-1; cdr3_aa: CASSARDRPPYNEQFF; cdr3_nt: TGTGCCAGCAGCGCTAGGGACAGGCCACCCTACAATGAGCAGTTCTTC
clone_size: .; v_call: TRBV5-4; d_call: .; j_call: TRBJ1-1; cdr3_aa: CASSRPGVRVENTEAFF; cdr3_nt: TGTGCCAGCAGCCGCCCTGGGGTCAGGGTGGAGAACACTGAAGCTTTCTTT